What follows are 19 T cell receptor beta chains derived from one specimen sequenced in a study of response to subunit inactivated influenza vaccine. TCRdb independently ran MiXCR on the RT-PCR reads; one entry per CDR3 protein. The table records about 160,000 distinct CDR3 sequences, approximately 10% of them present only once. The sequences come from non-naive T cells sorted from PBMCs, collected about 40 days after vaccination. The source of these receptors is a man in his fifties who received an inactivated influenza vaccine.

This clonotype has a handful of counts. The rearrangement links TRBV6-2 or TRBV6-3 to TRBJ1-6; possibly TRBD1 for D (5 bases). CDR1 and CDR2 from the germline V gene are MNHEY and SVGEGT. With 2 bases removed from V and 1 base from J, the gap between germline ends came to 6 bases. The CDR3 consists of 15 residues. Here the CDR3 reads CASSYGGSYNSPLHF. In nucleotides, the CDR3 is TGTGCCAGCAGTTACGGGGGTTCCTATAATTCACCCCTCCACTTT.

This clonotype was counted between two and nine times. The chain combines TRBV7-2 with TRBJ2-5; TRBD1 is a possible D gene (6 bases). Germline CDR1 SGHTA, CDR2 FQGNSA. This CDR3 region has 15 residues. The V end was cut by 5 bases, the J end by 5 bases, with 18 bases between. Here the CDR3 reads CASSIPSSGAETQYF. CDR3 DNA: TGTGCCAGCAGCATCCCTTCATCAGGGGCGGAGACCCAGTACTTC.

Only a few counts were recorded for this clonotype. This chain joins TRBV20-1 and TRBJ1-5; the D is unclear. The CDR3 extends over 14 amino acids. The V gene lost 3 bases and the J gene lost 2 bases, with 11 bases spanning the gap. Germline V gives CDR1 DFQATT, CDR2 SNEGSKA (reference sequence). The CDR3 DNA reads TGCAGTGCTAGTTGGCGCTATGGCAATCAGCCCCAGCATTTT. Translation gives CSASWRYGNQPQHF.

This clonotype was detected ten times or more. The chain is built from TRBV7-6 and TRBJ2-2; unclear D gene. Germline V lookup: CDR1 SGHVS, CDR2 FNYEAQ. The V and J ends lost 1 base and 4 bases respectively, with 10 bases between them. The CDR3 contains 15 residues. In nucleotides, the CDR3 is TGTGCCAGCAGCTTAGAGGTTTGGGTCACCGGGGAGCTGTTTTTT. Protein sequence: CASSLEVWVTGELFF.

V usage is TRBV28 and J usage is TRBJ2-2, with D possibly being TRBD2 (5 bases). The CDR3 runs to 15 residues. Deletions cut 4 bases from V and 1 base from J, with 10 bases between. The germline V gene has CDR1 MDHEN and CDR2 SYDVKM. CDR3 region: CASSSGSWNTGELFF. In DNA, the CDR3 is TGTGCCAGCAGTTCGGGAAGTTGGAACACCGGGGAGCTGTTTTTT.

The rearrangement links TRBV19 to TRBJ2-3; 13 nucleotides align to TRBD2. Losses at the gene ends were 6 bases for V and 4 bases for J; bases not matched to a gene: 10. Germline assignment: CDR1 LNHDA and CDR2 SQIVND (reference sequence). There are 17 residues in the CDR3. CDR3 protein: CASSPIYGTSGADTQYF. DNA of the CDR3: TGTGCCAGTAGCCCGATATATGGGACTAGCGGGGCAGATACGCAGTATTTT. The whole variable domain, filled in from reference TRBV19 and TRBJ2-3, reads DGGITQSPKYLFRKEGQNVTLSCEQNLNHDAMYWYRQDPGQGLRLIYYSQIVNDFQKGDIAEGYSVSREKKESFPLTVTSAQKNPTAFYLCASSPIYGTSGADTQYFGPGTRLTVL.

The gene calls are TRBV6-4 and TRBJ2-1; unclear D gene. The CDR3 is 15 amino acids. V was clipped by 4 bases and J by 4 bases, with 14 bases between them. The germline V gene encodes CDR1 MRHNA and CDR2 SNTAGT. The CDR3 region is CASSAELGHYNEQFF. CDR3 in DNA: TGTGCCAGCAGTGCCGAGCTAGGGCATTACAATGAGCAGTTCTTC.

At least ten counts were recorded for this clonotype. The chain employs TRBV3-1 and TRBJ2-1; 13 positions agree with TRBD2. This CDR3 contains 16 residues. The germline V gene has CDR1 LGHDT and CDR2 YNNKEL (reference sequence). The J segment lost 6 bases and the V segment lost 3 bases, leaving 5 bases of the junction unmatched. CDR3 in DNA: TGTGCCAGCAGCCAGGGACTAGCGGGACGTACCAATGAGCAGTTCTTC. Translated, it gives CASSQGLAGRTNEQFF.

V usage is TRBV6-1 and J usage is TRBJ1-2; the D gene is possibly TRBD1 (6 bases). This CDR3 region has 14 residues. V shed 6 bases and J shed 3 bases, with 14 bases lying between them. Germline CDR1 MNHNS, CDR2 SASEGT. The CDR3 spells CASRRGGLDYGYTF. CDR3 DNA sequence: TGTGCCAGCAGAAGGGGGGGACTTGACTATGGCTACACCTTC.

This clonotype was found many times. The chain couples TRBV12-3 or TRBV12-4 to TRBJ1-1; 7 bases are a match to TRBD1. The CDR3 runs to 13 residues. The V segment lost 2 bases and the J segment 7 bases; nucleotides outside the gene matches: 4. The CDR3 is CASSLRGPGEAFF. The CDR3 DNA reads as TGTGCCAGCAGTTTAAGGGGGCCCGGTGAAGCTTTCTTT.

Points on this clonotype: The junction and the germline gene differ at one end; a read error may be behind it. CDR3 bases: TGTGTCAGCTCACCCTCCAGGACAGGAGGTCAGCCCCAGCATTTT. It codes for CVSSPSRTGGQPQHF. This rearrangement joins TRBV18 to TRBJ1-5, with 7 bases that match TRBD1. The CDR3 covers 15 residues. Looked up from germline, CDR1 is KGHSH and CDR2 is LQKENI. Looking up the rest from reference TRBV18 and TRBJ1-5 gives the full variable domain: NAGVMQNPRHLVRRRGQEARLRCSPMKGHSHVYWYRQLPEEGLKFMVYLQKENIIDESGMPKERFSAEFPKEGPSILRIQQVVRGDSAAYFCVSSPSRTGGQPQHFGDGTRLSIL.

This clonotype was observed at least ten times. The V call is TRBV11-2, the J call TRBJ2-3; no definite D call. The germline CDR1 and CDR2 sequences are SGHAT and FQNNGV. V lost 5 bases and J lost 3, with 15 bases in between. CDR3 length: 15 residues. The CDR3 DNA sequence: TGTGCCAGCAGCCAGAGAGACGGCTCTACAGATACGCAGTATTTT. Amino acids: CASSQRDGSTDTQYF.

The chain has TRBV6-5 and TRBJ2-2, with D tentatively TRBD1 (5 bases). CDR1 is MNHEY and CDR2 is SVGAGI in the germline V gene. The CDR3 is 15 residues long. Trimming removed 0 bases from V and 5 bases from J, with 10 bases in between. CDR3 loop: CASSYSSTGTGELFF. The CDR3 DNA reads TGTGCCAGCAGTTACTCTAGCACAGGTACCGGGGAGCTGTTTTTT.

This clonotype was picked up many times. The chain has TRBV27 and TRBJ1-1, with a tentative D call TRBD1 (5 bases). The germline gives CDR1 MNHEY, CDR2 SMNVEV (reference sequence). The CDR3 sequence is 14 residues long. V shed 0 bases and J shed 4 bases, with 9 bases lying between them. The CDR3 is CASSLSGGGTEAFF. The CDR3 DNA sequence: TGTGCCAGCAGTTTATCGGGGGGAGGCACTGAAGCTTTCTTT.

This clonotype was found many times. J is TRBJ1-5 and V is TRBV15; no definite D call. The CDR3 contains 12 residues. Trimming stripped 5 bases from V and 7 bases from J, with 9 bases between. Germline V CDR1 and CDR2: LNHNV, YYDKDF (reference sequence). CDR3 in amino acids: CATSWGRQPQHF. The CDR3 region has the DNA TGTGCCACCAGCTGGGGAAGACAGCCCCAGCATTTT. Filled out from reference TRBV15 and TRBJ1-5, the complete variable domain reads DAMVIQNPRYQVTQFGKPVTLSCSQTLNHNVMYWYQQKSSQAPKLLFHYYDKDFNNEADTPDNFQSRRPNTSFCFLDIRSPGLGDTAMYLCATSWGRQPQHFGDGTRLSIL.

V usage is TRBV19 and J usage is TRBJ2-3, with D hard to call. CDR1 is LNHDA, CDR2 SQIVND, per germline (reference sequence). V lost 3 bases and J lost 1, with 11 bases in between. The CDR3 extends over 15 amino acids. In DNA, the CDR3 is TGTGCCAGTAGTATGATTGGTGAGGGCACAGATACGCAGTATTTT. It encodes CASSMIGEGTDTQYF.

The chain links TRBV12-5 to TRBJ1-1; D is uncertain. The germline V gene encodes CDR1 LGHNT and CDR2 FRNRAP. The CDR3 is 12 residues long. Deletions cut 2 bases from V and 4 bases from J, with 5 bases between. CDR3 protein: CASGLSGTEAFF. CDR3 sequence (DNA): TGTGCTAGTGGTTTGAGTGGCACTGAAGCTTTCTTT. Using reference TRBV12-5 and TRBJ1-1 for the parts outside the CDR3, the full variable domain is DARVTQTPRHKVTEMGQEVTMRCQPILGHNTVFWYRQTMMQGLELLAYFRNRAPLDDSGMPKDRFSAEMPDATLATLKIQPSEPRDSAVYFCASGLSGTEAFFGQGTRLTVV.

This clonotype has just a few counts. This chain joins TRBV28 and TRBJ2-7; no definite D call. V lost 3 bases and J lost 0, with 18 bases in between. CDR1 is MDHEN and CDR2 is SYDVKM in the germline V gene. This CDR3 has 17 amino acids. This chain's CDR3 is CASSFLQDVSSSYEQYF. The CDR3 nucleotides read TGTGCCAGCAGTTTTCTCCAAGACGTCTCGAGCTCCTACGAGCAGTACTTC. Filled out from reference TRBV28 and TRBJ2-7, the complete variable domain reads DVKVTQSSRYLVKRTGEKVFLECVQDMDHENMFWYRQDPGLGLRLIYFSYDVKMKEKGDIPEGYSVSREKKERFSLILESASTNQTSMYLCASSFLQDVSSSYEQYFGPGTRLTVT.

This clonotype was recorded many times. The chain uses TRBV4-2 and TRBJ2-7; D is tentatively TRBD1 or TRBD2 (6 bases each). The V end was cut by 0 bases, the J end by 5 bases, with 14 bases between. Germline lookup yields CDR1 LGHNA and CDR2 YNFKEQ. This CDR3 spans 15 amino acids. In DNA form, the CDR3 reads TGTGCCAGCAGCCAAGATCGCAGGGGAGGCGACGAGCAGTACTTC. This sequence encodes CASSQDRRGGDEQYF.